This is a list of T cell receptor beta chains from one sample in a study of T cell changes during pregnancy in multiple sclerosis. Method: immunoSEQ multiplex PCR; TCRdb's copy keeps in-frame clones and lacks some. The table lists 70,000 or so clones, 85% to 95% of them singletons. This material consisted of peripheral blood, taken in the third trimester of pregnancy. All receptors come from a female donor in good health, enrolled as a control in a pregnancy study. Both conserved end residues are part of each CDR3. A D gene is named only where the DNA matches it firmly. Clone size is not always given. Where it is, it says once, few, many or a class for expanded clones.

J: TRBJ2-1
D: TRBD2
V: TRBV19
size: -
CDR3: CASPPVAGETDEQFF
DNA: TGTGCCAGTCCCCCAGTAGCGGGAGAAACCGATGAGCAGTTCTTC

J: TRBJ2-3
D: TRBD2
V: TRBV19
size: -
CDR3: CATRGVSGRIDTQYF
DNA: TGTGCCACTAGGGGGGTGAGCGGGAGGATAGATACGCAGTATTTT

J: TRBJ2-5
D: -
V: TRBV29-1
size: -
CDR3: CSARGAGQQVGQYF
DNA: TGCAGCGCCCGTGGGGCAGGACAGCAAGTGGGCCAGTACTTC

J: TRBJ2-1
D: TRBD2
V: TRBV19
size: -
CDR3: CASSIVSEPLAGGINNEQFF
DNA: TGTGCCAGTAGTATAGTTTCGGAGCCTCTAGCGGGAGGGATTAACAATGAGCAGTTCTTC

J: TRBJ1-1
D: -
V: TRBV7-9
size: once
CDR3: CASSRGGNTEAFF
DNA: TGTGCCAGCAGCCGGGGGGGGAACACTGAAGCTTTCTTT

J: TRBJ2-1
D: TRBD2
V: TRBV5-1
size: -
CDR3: CASSRSASGGPNEQFF
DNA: TGCGCCAGCAGCCGGTCGGCTAGCGGGGGGCCAAATGAGCAGTTCTTC

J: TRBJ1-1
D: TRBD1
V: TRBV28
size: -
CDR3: CASAPGTGGLSLPADTEAFF
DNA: TGTGCCAGCGCCCCAGGGACAGGGGGCTTGTCCCTACCGGCCGACACTGAAGCTTTCTTT

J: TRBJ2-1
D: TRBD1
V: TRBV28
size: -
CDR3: CASSPPGQPYNEQFF
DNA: TGTGCCAGCAGTCCGCCGGGACAGCCTTACAATGAGCAGTTCTTC

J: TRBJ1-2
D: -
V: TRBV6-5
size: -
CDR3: CASRSVENYGYTF
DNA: TGTGCCAGCAGGAGTGTAGAGAACTATGGCTACACCTTC

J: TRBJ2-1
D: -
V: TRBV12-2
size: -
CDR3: CASRSNGTSGLSPYNEQFF
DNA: TGTGCAAGTCGCTCCAACGGGACTAGCGGGTTATCTCCGTACAATGAGCAGTTCTTC

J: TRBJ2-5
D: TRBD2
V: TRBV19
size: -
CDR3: CASSMLAGVTETQYF
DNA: TGTGCCAGTAGTATGCTAGCGGGAGTAACAGAGACCCAGTACTTC

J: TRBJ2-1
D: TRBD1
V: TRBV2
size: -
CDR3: CASSPHDRGHNEQFF
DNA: TGTGCCAGCAGTCCTCATGACAGGGGGCACAATGAGCAGTTCTTC

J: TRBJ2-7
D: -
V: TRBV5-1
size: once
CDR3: CASSLVGGTYEQYF
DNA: TGCGCCAGCAGCTTGGTTGGGGGCACCTACGAGCAGTACTTC

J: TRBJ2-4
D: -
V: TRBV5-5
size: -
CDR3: CASATDRNIQYF
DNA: TGTGCCAGCGCCACGGACAGAAACATTCAGTACTTC

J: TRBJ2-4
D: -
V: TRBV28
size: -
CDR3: CASRQQGSPLAKNIQYF
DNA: TGTGCCAGCAGGCAGCAGGGGTCTCCTTTAGCCAAAAACATTCAGTACTTC

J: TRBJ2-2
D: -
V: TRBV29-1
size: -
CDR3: CSVRGTVGTGELFF
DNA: TGCAGCGTTCGCGGGACAGTAGGCACCGGGGAGCTGTTTTTT

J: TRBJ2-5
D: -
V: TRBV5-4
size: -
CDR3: CASSLHDRRETQYF
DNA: TGTGCCAGCAGCTTACACGACAGGCGGGAGACCCAGTACTTC

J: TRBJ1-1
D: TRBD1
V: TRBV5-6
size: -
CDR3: CASSFPGGLVDTEAFF
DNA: TGTGCCAGCAGTTTCCCAGGGGGTTTAGTTGACACTGAAGCTTTCTTT

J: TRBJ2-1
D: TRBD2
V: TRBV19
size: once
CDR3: CASSMTSGINEQFF
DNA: TGTGCCAGTAGTATGACTAGCGGGATCAATGAGCAGTTCTTC

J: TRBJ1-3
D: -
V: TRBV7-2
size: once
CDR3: CASSPRSGARSSGNTIYF
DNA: TGTGCCAGCAGCCCCCGGTCGGGTGCGCGATCTTCGGGAAACACCATATATTTT

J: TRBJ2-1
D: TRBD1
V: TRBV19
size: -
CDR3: CASSRGRQGGYYNEQFF
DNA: TGTGCCAGTAGTAGAGGACGACAGGGGGGCTACTACAATGAGCAGTTCTTC

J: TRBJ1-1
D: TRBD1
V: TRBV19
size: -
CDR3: CASSYRGLASEAFF
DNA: TGTGCCAGTAGTTACAGGGGGCTGGCGAGTGAAGCTTTCTTT

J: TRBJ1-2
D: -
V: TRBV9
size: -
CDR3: CASSVDLLSGYTF
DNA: TGTGCCAGCAGCGTAGATCTTCTATCAGGCTACACCTTC

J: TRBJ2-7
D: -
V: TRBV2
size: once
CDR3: CASLESGRTYEQYF
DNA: TGTGCCAGCCTGGAGTCAGGGAGGACCTACGAGCAGTACTTC

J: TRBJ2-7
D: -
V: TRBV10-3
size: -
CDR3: CAISELGGTEQYF
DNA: TGTGCCATCAGTGAGCTTGGAGGGACCGAGCAGTACTTC

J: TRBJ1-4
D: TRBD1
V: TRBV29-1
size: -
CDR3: CSVEGRQGGEKLFF
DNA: TGCAGCGTTGAAGGGAGACAGGGGGGTGAAAAACTGTTTTTT

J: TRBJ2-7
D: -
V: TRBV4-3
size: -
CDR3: CASSQDSGLMAYEQYF
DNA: TGCGCCAGCAGCCAAGATTCGGGTTTAATGGCCTACGAGCAGTACTTC

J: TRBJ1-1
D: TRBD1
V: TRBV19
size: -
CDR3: CASSIGQGANTEAFF
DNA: TGTGCCAGTAGTATAGGACAGGGGGCTAACACTGAAGCTTTCTTT

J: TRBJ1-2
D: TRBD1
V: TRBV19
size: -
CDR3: CASSITRTGNYGYTF
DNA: TGTGCCAGTAGTATAACTCGGACAGGGAACTATGGCTACACCTTC

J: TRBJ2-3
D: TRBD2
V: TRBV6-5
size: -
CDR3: CASTPIRGVSDTQYF
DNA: TGTGCCAGCACCCCGATTCGGGGGGTATCAGATACGCAGTATTTT

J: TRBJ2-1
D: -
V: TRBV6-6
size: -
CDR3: CASSITVSSYNEQFF
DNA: TGTGCCAGCAGTATAACAGTGAGCTCCTACAATGAGCAGTTCTTC

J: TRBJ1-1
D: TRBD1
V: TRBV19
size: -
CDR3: CASSPGQGMGTEAFF
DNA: TGTGCCAGTAGTCCGGGACAGGGAATGGGCACTGAAGCTTTCTTT

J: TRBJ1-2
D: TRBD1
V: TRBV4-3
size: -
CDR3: CASSQDYGTVNYGYTF
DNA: TGCGCCAGCAGCCAAGACTACGGGACAGTCAACTATGGCTACACCTTC

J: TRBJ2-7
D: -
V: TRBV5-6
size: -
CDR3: CASSPGQFSYEQYF
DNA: TGTGCCAGCAGCCCCGGACAGTTTTCCTACGAGCAGTACTTC

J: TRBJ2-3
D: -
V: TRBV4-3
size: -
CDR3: CASSRLAADTQYF
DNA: TGCGCCAGCAGCCGCTTGGCCGCAGATACGCAGTATTTT

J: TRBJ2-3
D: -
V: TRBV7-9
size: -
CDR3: CASSPGGSFNTQYF
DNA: TGTGCCAGCAGCCCCGGTGGGAGCTTTAATACGCAGTATTTT

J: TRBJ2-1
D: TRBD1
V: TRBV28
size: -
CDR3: CASSLPDRSEQFF
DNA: TGTGCCAGCAGTTTACCGGACAGGTCAGAGCAGTTCTTC